This T cell receptor beta chain originates from a study of shared clonotypes between healthy human individuals. The method was immunoSEQ multiplex PCR; TCRdb's version includes in-frame clones alone and lacks a portion of them. The data contain hundreds of thousands of clones, about 95% of them seen just once; the ten biggest clones take up approximately 0.11%. Naive CD8 cells comprised CD45RO-negative, CCR7-positively selected cells, excluding terminally differentiated effector memory CD45RA+ cells. This TCR came from a woman in her 30s in good health. Sequenced: naive CD8+ T cells sorted from blood.

CDR3 coding DNA: TGTGTCAGAAGCCACAATCAGCCCCAGCATTTT. Protein product: CVRSHNQPQHF. The V gene is TRBV7-5, the J gene TRBJ1-5; no check of the table's D call, TRBD1, against the DNA was made. TRBV7-5 represents a pseudogene. The CDR3 is made up of 11 amino acids.